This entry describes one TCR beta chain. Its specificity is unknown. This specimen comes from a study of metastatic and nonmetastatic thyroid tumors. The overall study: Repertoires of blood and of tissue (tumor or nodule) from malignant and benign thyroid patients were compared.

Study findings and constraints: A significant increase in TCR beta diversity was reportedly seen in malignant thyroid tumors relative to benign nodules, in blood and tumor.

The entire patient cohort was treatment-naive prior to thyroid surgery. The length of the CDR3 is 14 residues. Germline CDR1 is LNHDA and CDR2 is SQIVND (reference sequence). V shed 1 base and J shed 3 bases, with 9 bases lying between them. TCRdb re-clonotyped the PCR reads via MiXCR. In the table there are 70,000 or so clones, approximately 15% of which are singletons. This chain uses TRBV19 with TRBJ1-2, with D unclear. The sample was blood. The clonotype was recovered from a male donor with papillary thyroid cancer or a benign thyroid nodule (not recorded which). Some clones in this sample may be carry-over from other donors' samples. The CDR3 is CASSIGRAYYGYTF. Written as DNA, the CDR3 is TGTGCCAGTAGTATAGGCCGGGCTTACTATGGCTACACCTTC.